This TCR beta chain originates from a study of blood T cell repertoires in COVID-19. At the level of the study: Acute and convalescent COVID-19 samples came from the United States, Italy and Spain. The cDNA or gDNA used as material had been derived from T cells, B-cell-depleted T cells, or PBMCs.

Per the study methods: Reference gene primers were amplified, and this amplification served to estimate nucleated cell counts. Sequencing was performed with immunoSEQ multiplex PCR; in TCRdb, only in-frame clones are kept and a portion is missing. Clone size and V and J calls were adopted from that table, with D and trimming inferred from the DNA. The table includes roughly 120,000 clones, 70% to 80% detected once. The TCR comes from an elderly woman with acute or convalescent COVID-19. The material sequenced was peripheral blood.

CDR3 region: CSVGYQANEKLFF. CDR3 bases: TGCAGCGTGGGTTATCAGGCAAATGAAAAACTGTTTTTT. The rearrangement uses TRBV29-1 and TRBJ1-4; no reliable D call. Trimming left V 6 bases short and J 5 bases short, with 13 bases between. Germline values: CDR1 SQVTM, CDR2 ANQGSEA. The CDR3 totals 13 residues.